The next 9 T cell receptor beta chains were all read from a single sample in a study of cytomegalovirus exposure and HLA in healthy donors. PCR used 60 Vbeta primers and 13 Jbeta primers. The method was immunoSEQ multiplex PCR; TCRdb's version includes in-frame clones alone and lacks a portion of them. The sample has 55,000 to 85,000 clones, and its top ten clones hold about 4%. Sequenced material: PBMCs. These receptors came from a female donor in good health and CMV-seropositive.

The rearrangement links TRBV5-4 to TRBJ2-4; 13 bases align to TRBD2. Germline V gene lookup returns CDR1 SGHNT and CDR2 YYREEE (reference sequence). This CDR3 has 19 amino acids. Germline trimming cut 0 bases from V and 2 bases from J; bases unmatched to any gene: 8. The CDR3 sequence is CASSLARLAGGGSKNIQYF. The DNA of the CDR3 is TGTGCCAGCAGCTTGGCGAGACTAGCGGGAGGAGGGTCCAAAAACATTCAGTACTTC.

The rearrangement joins TRBV9 to TRBJ2-7; possibly TRBD2 for D (5 bases). The CDR3 covers 13 residues. The germline V gene encodes CDR1 SGDLS and CDR2 YYNGEE. The germline V and J ends were trimmed by 4 bases and 4 bases, with 12 bases remaining between them. Here the CDR3 reads CASSPPGVYEQYF. In DNA, the CDR3 is TGTGCCAGCAGCCCTCCCGGGGTATACGAGCAGTACTTC.

The chain couples TRBV28 to TRBJ1-5; tentative D call: TRBD1 (5 bases). V was clipped by 7 bases and J by 6 bases, with 13 bases between them. This CDR3 contains 13 residues. The germline V gene encodes CDR1 MDHEN and CDR2 SYDVKM. The CDR3 sequence is CASKYGGVQPQHF. CDR3 DNA: TGTGCCAGCAAGTACGGGGGGGTTCAGCCCCAGCATTTT. The full variable domain, rest sourced from reference TRBV28 and TRBJ1-5, is DVKVTQSSRYLVKRTGEKVFLECVQDMDHENMFWYRQDPGLGLRLIYFSYDVKMKEKGDIPEGYSVSREKKERFSLILESASTNQTSMYLCASKYGGVQPQHFGDGTRLSIL.

Regarding this clone: Other DNA sequences within the sample encode an identical CDR3. This sequence joins TRBV19 and TRBJ2-1, with D uncertain. This CDR3 contains 12 residues. V shed 2 bases and J shed 6 bases, with 5 bases lying between them. The germline CDR1 and CDR2 sequences are LNHDA and SQIVND (reference sequence). The CDR3 nucleotides are TGTGCCAGTAGTATAAGCTCCAATGAGCAGTTCTTC. Protein: CASSISSNEQFF.

The chain is built from TRBV6-5 and TRBJ1-5, with D hard to call. This CDR3 is built from 14 residues. Trimming took 2 bases from V and 5 from J, leaving 10 bases between them. CDR1 is MNHEY, CDR2 SVGAGI, per germline. The CDR3 DNA follows: TGTGCCAGCAGTTACGGACTGAAGGATCAGCCCCAGCATTTT. It translates to CASSYGLKDQPQHF.

Judged by frequency, this clone is medium-sized. The CDR3 spells CASSQDWDSGGTEQFF. The CDR3 region has the DNA TGCGCCAGCAGCCAAGATTGGGATAGCGGGGGGACAGAGCAGTTCTTC. The V call is TRBV4-3, the J call TRBJ2-1, with 10 bases identical to TRBD2. The ends lost 0 bases at V and 10 bases at J; junction bases unmatched: 9. Germline CDR1 and CDR2: LGHNA and YSLEER. There are 16 residues in the CDR3.

The chain uses TRBV23-1 and TRBJ1-1; no definite D call. TRBV23-1 is placed among ORFs of uncertain function. Deletions cut 4 bases from V and 3 bases from J, with 21 bases between. The CDR3 spans 17 residues. The CDR3 region is CASSRAVREVKDTEAFF. The CDR3 DNA reads TGCGCCAGCAGTCGCGCTGTGAGGGAGGTAAAGGACACTGAAGCTTTCTTT.

The rearrangement joins TRBV6-5 to TRBJ2-7, with 10 bases identical to TRBD1. CDR1 is MNHEY, CDR2 SVGAGI, per germline. V shed 6 bases and J 7 bases; nucleotides not matched to a gene: 6. The CDR3 has 13 residues. CDR3 amino acids: CASSGQGEREQYF. In nucleotides, the CDR3 is TGTGCCAGCAGCGGACAGGGGGAGAGGGAGCAGTACTTC.

V and J are TRBV7-9 and TRBJ2-7, with D maybe TRBD1 (6 bases). Trimming cost V 5 bases and J 1 base, with 12 bases left between them. The CDR3 is 14 amino acids. The germline CDR1 and CDR2 sequences are SEHNR and FQNEAQ (reference sequence). CDR3 residues: CASSEQGLSYEQYF. CDR3 bases: TGTGCCAGCAGCGAGCAGGGGCTTTCCTACGAGCAGTACTTC.